These 32 T cell receptor beta chains were all obtained from the same sample, sequenced in a study of T cell responses to AZD1222 COVID-19 vaccine. The repertoire was sequenced with immunoSEQ multiplex PCR; TCRdb's copy has only in-frame clones and lacks some. The profile shows some 120,000 clones, about nine tenths of them singletons. The sample here was peripheral blood, taken on day 0 of MenACWY control vaccination. These receptors came from an adult in good health.

The chain uses TRBV6-5 and TRBJ1-2; unclear D gene. The CDR3 is made up of 14 amino acids. Germline assignment: CDR1 MNHEY and CDR2 SVGAGI. V lost 7 bases and J 2 bases, leaving 14 bases between the germline ends. DNA of the CDR3: TGTGCCAGCAAGGTGAATGAGGGAAACTATGGCTACACCTTC. It yields the protein CASKVNEGNYGYTF.

V and J are TRBV27 and TRBJ2-3, with D tentatively TRBD1 (6 bases). Per the germline V gene, CDR1 is MNHEY and CDR2 is SMNVEV (reference sequence). This CDR3 is 15 amino acids long. Trimming cost V 6 bases and J 0 bases, with 13 bases left between them. The CDR3 DNA reads as TGTGCCAGCAGAATCAGGGGCCGAAGCACAGATACGCAGTATTTT. This sequence encodes CASRIRGRSTDTQYF.

The CDR3 loop reads CASSRLSPALARELFF. In nucleotides, the CDR3 is TGTGCCAGCAGCCGGTTATCCCCGGCCTTAGCTCGGGAGCTGTTTTTT. The genes are TRBV27 and TRBJ2-2, with no clear D. With 6 bases removed from V and 9 bases from J, the gap between germline ends came to 23 bases. The CDR3 is 16 amino acids. Germline V gives CDR1 MNHEY, CDR2 SMNVEV (reference sequence).

The chain employs TRBV6-2 or TRBV6-3 and TRBJ1-1, with D uncertain. The V and J ends lost 2 bases and 0 bases respectively, with 7 bases between them. From germline, CDR1 is MNHEY and CDR2 SVGEGT. The CDR3 runs 14 residues. The CDR3 DNA reads TGTGCCAGCAGTTACCTCGGTATGAACACTGAAGCTTTCTTT. This translates into CASSYLGMNTEAFF.

This chain links TRBV19 with TRBJ1-4; D might be TRBD1 (6 bases). The CDR3 spans 15 residues. CDR1 and CDR2 (germline): LNHDA, SQIVND (reference sequence). Trimming took off 6 bases at V and 0 bases at J, with 11 bases between the two ends. The CDR3 here is CASRQRTATNEKLFF. The CDR3 DNA is TGTGCCAGTAGGCAAAGGACAGCAACTAATGAAAAACTGTTTTTT.

The count of this clone is one. The genes are TRBV2 and TRBJ1-3; D is uncertain. The germline gives CDR1 SNHLY, CDR2 FYNNEI. The CDR3 spans 13 residues. Trimming stripped 8 bases from V and 0 bases from J, with 8 bases between. The CDR3 nucleotides read TGTGCCAGCTCTGGTACCTCTGGAAACACCATATATTTT. Residues: CASSGTSGNTIYF.

V is TRBV7-9 and J is TRBJ2-3; 7 bases line up with TRBD2. J gave up 4 bases and V 2 bases, and 9 bases lay outside the gene matches. The CDR3 totals 16 residues. Germline loops: CDR1 SEHNR, CDR2 FQNEAQ (reference sequence). The CDR3 DNA reads TGTGCCAGCAGCTTATATCCGGGAGGAGGCGCAGATACGCAGTATTTT. This sequence encodes CASSLYPGGGADTQYF.

The V call is TRBV19, the J call TRBJ1-1, with D unclear. In germline, CDR1 is LNHDA, CDR2 SQIVND (reference sequence). Trimming stripped 0 bases from V and 3 bases from J, with 8 bases between. This CDR3 has 14 amino acids. The DNA for the CDR3 is TGTGCCAGTAGTATAGATTTAGAGCACACTGAAGCTTTCTTT. Translated, it gives CASSIDLEHTEAFF. Combining the CDR3 with reference TRBV19 and TRBJ1-1 gives the whole variable domain DGGITQSPKYLFRKEGQNVTLSCEQNLNHDAMYWYRQDPGQGLRLIYYSQIVNDFQKGDIAEGYSVSREKKESFPLTVTSAQKNPTAFYLCASSIDLEHTEAFFGQGTRLTVV.

About this clone itself: This same CDR3 is encoded by further DNA sequences in the sample. V is TRBV6-5 and J is TRBJ2-5; TRBD2 might be the D (5 bases). V was pared by 5 bases and J by 8 bases, with 9 bases between. This CDR3 region has 11 residues. Germline V CDR1 and CDR2: MNHEY, SVGAGI. CDR3 sequence (DNA): TGTGCCAGCAGTACCCGGGAAACCCAGTACTTC. Amino acid sequence: CASSTRETQYF.

V gene TRBV7-2 combines with J gene TRBJ1-6; perhaps TRBD1 as D (6 bases). CDR1 is SGHTA and CDR2 is FQGNSA in the germline V gene. This CDR3 comprises 14 residues. V was clipped by 3 bases and J by 8 bases, with 11 bases between them. CDR3 region: CASSLYRDDSPLHF. The CDR3 nucleotides read TGTGCCAGCAGCTTGTACAGGGATGATTCACCCCTCCACTTT.

This clone occurred once. The chain joins TRBV28 to TRBJ1-1; D uncertain. The V end was cut by 4 bases, the J end by 10 bases, with 19 bases between. The CDR3 covers 14 residues. Germline CDR1 is MDHEN and CDR2 is SYDVKM. The CDR3 coding sequence is TGTGCCAGCAGTTCCTCATACGGAAGCCTCGGAGCTTTCTTT. Translating gives CASSSSYGSLGAFF.

This clone has only a few counts. The chain joins TRBV19 to TRBJ2-1; a possible D gene is TRBD1 (6 bases). The germline V and J ends were trimmed by 3 bases and 10 bases, with 19 bases remaining between them. This CDR3 spans 15 amino acids. Per the germline V gene, CDR1 is LNHDA and CDR2 is SQIVND (reference sequence). CDR3 residues: CASSINRVQVGEQFF. As DNA, the CDR3 is TGTGCCAGTAGTATCAACAGGGTGCAAGTAGGGGAGCAGTTCTTC.

This clone has more than one count but fewer than ten. The rearrangement links TRBV4-2 to TRBJ1-1; D might be TRBD1 (5 bases). This CDR3 region has 14 residues. Germline CDR1 is LGHNA and CDR2 is YNFKEQ. The V gene lost 4 bases and the J gene lost 1 base, with 10 bases spanning the gap. The CDR3 nucleotides are TGTGCCAGCAGCCCTACGAGGGGGAACACTGAAGCTTTCTTT. This codes for CASSPTRGNTEAFF.

This chain uses TRBV23-1 with TRBJ1-5; D might be TRBD1 (6 bases). TRBV23-1 counts as an open reading frame of uncertain function. The length of the CDR3 is 16 residues. Trimming shortened V by 4 bases and J by 1 base, and 14 bases separated the two germline ends. CDR3: CASSPLRQGSNQPQHF. DNA for the CDR3: TGCGCCAGCAGTCCCCTCCGGCAGGGGAGCAATCAGCCCCAGCATTTT.

The genes are TRBV11-2 and TRBJ2-1, with D unresolved. The CDR3 has 12 amino acids. The germline V gene encodes CDR1 SGHAT and CDR2 FQNNGV. With 4 bases removed from V and 4 bases from J, the gap between germline ends came to 5 bases. The CDR3 nucleotides are TGTGCCAGCAGCTCCGTGTACAATGAGCAGTTCTTC. Residues: CASSSVYNEQFF.

This sequence joins TRBV6-5 and TRBJ1-6; weak D call: TRBD1 (5 bases). Deletions cut 0 bases from V and 6 bases from J, with 12 bases between. The CDR3 length is 16 residues. Germline values: CDR1 MNHEY, CDR2 SVGAGI. CDR3: CASSYSGGGSNSPLHF. Written as DNA, the CDR3 is TGTGCCAGCAGTTACTCGGGTGGGGGAAGTAATTCACCCCTCCACTTT.

This clone was seen once. J is TRBJ1-2 and V is TRBV11-2, with D maybe TRBD1 (5 bases). The V and J ends lost 3 bases and 0 bases respectively, with 14 bases between them. Germline CDR1 SGHAT, CDR2 FQNNGV. The CDR3 consists of 16 residues. CDR3 region: CASSFGGTGANYGYTF. CDR3 nucleotide sequence: TGTGCCAGCAGCTTTGGCGGGACGGGGGCTAACTATGGCTACACCTTC.

The chain combines TRBV5-6 with TRBJ2-3; 8 positions agree with TRBD1. J lost 2 bases, V lost 3 bases, and 2 bases had no gene match. Germline V gene sequence: CDR1 SGHDT, CDR2 YYEEEE. This CDR3 spans 14 amino acids. The CDR3 protein is CASSWQGATDTQYF. In DNA, the CDR3 is TGTGCCAGCAGCTGGCAGGGGGCCACAGATACGCAGTATTTT.

The DNA of the CDR3 is TGTGCCAGCAGTTACGAGCGGAGGGTGGGGACCCAGTACTTC. Its translation is CASSYERRVGTQYF. J is TRBJ2-5 and V is TRBV6-2 or TRBV6-3; the D gene is possibly TRBD2 (6 bases). The CDR3 loop spans 14 amino acids. V lost 2 bases and J 7 bases, leaving 14 bases between the germline ends. In germline, CDR1 is MNHEY, CDR2 SVGEGT.

The chain employs TRBV5-1 and TRBJ1-2; tentatively, D is TRBD1 (5 bases). Germline CDR1 reads SGHRS; CDR2 reads YFSETQ. The CDR3 is 13 residues long. Trimming cost V 4 bases and J 3 bases, with 10 bases left between them. This CDR3 is CASSRGVDYGYTF. CDR3 nucleotides: TGCGCCAGCAGCCGAGGGGTTGACTATGGCTACACCTTC. Full variable domain (outside the CDR3, taken from reference TRBV5-1 and TRBJ1-2): KAGVTQTPRYLIKTRGQQVTLSCSPISGHRSVSWYQQTPGQGLQFLFEYFSETQRNKGNFPGRFSGRQFSNSRSEMNVSTLELGDSALYLCASSRGVDYGYTFGSGTRLTVV.

This clone was counted only a few times. This chain links TRBV2 with TRBJ1-5; D perhaps matches TRBD1 (5 bases). CDR1 is SNHLY and CDR2 is FYNNEI in the germline V gene. Trimming cost V 7 bases and J 3 bases, with 10 bases left between them. The CDR3 spans 13 residues. The chain's CDR3 is CASKLTDNQPQHF. CDR3 coding DNA: TGTGCCAGCAAACTGACAGACAATCAGCCCCAGCATTTT.

This chain connects TRBV5-1 to TRBJ2-7; the match to TRBD1 covers 8 bases. The V gene end was trimmed by 4 bases and the J gene end by 5 bases; junction bases not matched to a gene: 11. The CDR3 is made up of 15 amino acids. Germline CDR1 and CDR2: SGHRS and YFSETQ. The CDR3 DNA sequence: TGCGCCAGCAGCCCTGGGAGGACAGGGCCGAACGAGCAGTACTTC. Residues: CASSPGRTGPNEQYF. Full variable domain (remainder filled in from reference TRBV5-1 and TRBJ2-7): KAGVTQTPRYLIKTRGQQVTLSCSPISGHRSVSWYQQTPGQGLQFLFEYFSETQRNKGNFPGRFSGRQFSNSRSEMNVSTLELGDSALYLCASSPGRTGPNEQYFGPGTRLTVT.

This chain joins TRBV7-3 and TRBJ2-5, with D perhaps TRBD1 (6 bases). The length of the CDR3 is 13 residues. Germline V CDR1 and CDR2: SGHTA, FQGTGA. The V end was cut by 3 bases, the J end by 2 bases, with 7 bases between. CDR3 residues: CASSFGQQETQYF. The CDR3 bases are TGTGCCAGCAGCTTTGGACAGCAAGAGACCCAGTACTTC.

V usage is TRBV19 and J usage is TRBJ1-5, with 9 bases fitting TRBD1. The germline V gene encodes CDR1 LNHDA and CDR2 SQIVND (reference sequence). This CDR3 comprises 14 residues. V lost 4 bases to trimming and J lost 7 bases; unmatched junction nucleotides: 5. The CDR3 nucleotides are TGTGCCAGTAGTACCCCGACAGGGGGGCAGCCCCAGCATTTT. Amino acids: CASSTPTGGQPQHF.

This chain uses TRBV19 with TRBJ2-2; D possibly matches TRBD1 or TRBD2 (5 bases each). The germline V and J ends were trimmed by 8 bases and 7 bases, with 17 bases remaining between them. The germline V gene has CDR1 LNHDA and CDR2 SQIVND (reference sequence). This CDR3 is 14 amino acids long. In DNA form, the CDR3 reads TGTGCCAGTGACTCCGGGACGGTGTACGGGGAGCTGTTTTTT. This codes for CASDSGTVYGELFF.

V usage is TRBV5-1 and J usage is TRBJ2-3; 7 bases align to TRBD1. Per germline, CDR1 SGHRS and CDR2 YFSETQ. V shed 1 base, J shed 4 bases, and the junction held 6 bases outside the gene matches. This CDR3 is 15 amino acids long. CDR3 sequence: CASSLSVTGSDTQYF. The CDR3 DNA sequence: TGCGCCAGCAGCTTGTCCGTGACAGGGTCAGATACGCAGTATTTT.

This rearrangement joins TRBV15 to TRBJ2-5; 7 nucleotides agree with TRBD1. The V gene end was trimmed by 1 base and the J gene end by 5 bases; junction bases not matched to a gene: 7. This CDR3 comprises 15 residues. Looked up from germline, CDR1 is LNHNV and CDR2 is YYDKDF (reference sequence). Here the CDR3 reads CATSRGQGRSETQYF. In DNA, the CDR3 is TGTGCCACCAGCAGAGGACAGGGCCGGTCGGAGACCCAGTACTTC.

The genes are TRBV20-1 and TRBJ1-1; the D is unclear. Per germline, CDR1 DFQATT and CDR2 SNEGSKA (reference sequence). V dropped 3 bases and J dropped 0 bases, with 8 bases sitting between them. The CDR3 extends over 13 amino acids. In DNA form, the CDR3 reads TGCAGTGCTAGTAAGGATTTGAACACTGAAGCTTTCTTT. The encoded protein is CSASKDLNTEAFF.

The chain combines TRBV10-2 with TRBJ1-2; D is perhaps TRBD1 (6 bases). This CDR3 spans 15 amino acids. The germline gives CDR1 WSHSY, CDR2 SAAADI. V gave up 6 bases and J gave up 0 bases, with 14 bases separating them. The CDR3: CASRSGTPTNYGYTF. The CDR3 coding sequence is TGCGCCAGCAGATCCGGGACACCGACTAACTATGGCTACACCTTC.

The V and J genes are TRBV19 and TRBJ2-6; D possibly corresponds to TRBD1 (6 bases). With 6 bases removed from V and 4 bases from J, the gap between germline ends came to 13 bases. CDR3 length equals 15 residues. Per the germline V gene, CDR1 is LNHDA and CDR2 is SQIVND (reference sequence). This CDR3 is CASRPQGPGANVLTF. The CDR3 DNA is TGTGCCAGTAGACCCCAGGGGCCGGGGGCCAACGTCCTGACTTTC.

The gene calls are TRBV10-3 and TRBJ1-1, with a possible D match to TRBD1 (5 bases). Per germline, CDR1 ENHRY and CDR2 SYGVKD. Trimming shortened V by 7 bases and J by 1 base, and 13 bases separated the two germline ends. The CDR3 contains 14 residues. CDR3: CAITDQTANTEAFF. The CDR3 nucleotides read TGTGCCATCACCGATCAGACAGCGAACACTGAAGCTTTCTTT.

V and J are TRBV19 and TRBJ1-5; 7 nucleotides line up with TRBD1. The CDR3 has 11 amino acids. V shed 9 bases, J shed 7 bases, and the junction held 3 bases outside the gene matches. Germline CDR1 reads LNHDA; CDR2 reads SQIVND (reference sequence). CDR3: CASGQAQPQHF. Written as DNA, the CDR3 is TGTGCCAGCGGACAGGCACAGCCCCAGCATTTT.